The next 7 T cell receptor beta chains were all read from a single sample in a study of identical twins. TCRdb independently ran MiXCR on the 5' RACE reads; one entry per CDR3 protein. Among about 530,000 distinct CDR3 sequences listed, around 20% were seen once. The data were also submitted as part of a second study, on yellow fever vaccine responses in identical twins.

Sequencing was performed on CD4+ T cells sorted from blood. The receptors stem from a young woman in good health.

The chain links TRBV29-1 to TRBJ2-2; 7 nucleotides align to TRBD1. Germline CDR1 and CDR2: SQVTM and ANQGSEA. The J segment lost 5 bases and the V segment lost 4 bases, leaving 4 bases of the junction unmatched. This CDR3 has 13 amino acids. For the CDR3, the DNA is TGCAGCGTTGGACAGGGTCGGACCGGGGAGCTGTTTTTT. It yields the protein CSVGQGRTGELFF.

This clonotype was counted a single time. This rearrangement joins TRBV6-1 to TRBJ1-5; 7 bases fit TRBD1. CDR3 size: 14 residues. CDR1 and CDR2 from the germline V gene are MNHNS and SASEGT. V gave up 7 bases and J gave up 4 bases; unmatched junction bases: 7. DNA for the CDR3: TGTGCCAGCACCAGCGTCAGGGGGAATCAGCCCCAGCATTTT. Translating it yields CASTSVRGNQPQHF.

V gene TRBV5-1 combines with J gene TRBJ2-7; TRBD2 aligns across 15 bases. Germline V CDR1 and CDR2: SGHRS, YFSETQ. This CDR3 spans 18 amino acids. The V and J ends lost 0 bases and 3 bases, in that order; junction bases with no gene match: 7. The CDR3 spells CASSLGGLAGGAGYEQYF. For the CDR3, the DNA is TGCGCCAGCAGCTTGGGGGGACTAGCGGGAGGAGCGGGCTACGAGCAGTACTTC.

The table lists this clonotype with a few counts. The V and J genes are TRBV4-2 and TRBJ1-1; D is undetermined. V lost 1 base and J 0 bases, leaving 12 bases between the germline ends. This CDR3 spans 16 amino acids. Germline loops: CDR1 LGHNA, CDR2 YNFKEQ. As DNA, the CDR3 is TGTGCCAGCAGCCAAGTGGCGGCTAGCCTGAACACTGAAGCTTTCTTT. Protein product: CASSQVAASLNTEAFF.

V and J are TRBV7-8 and TRBJ2-7; 7 bases agree with TRBD2. CDR1 and CDR2 (germline): SGHVS, FQNEAQ. V lost 0 bases and J lost 1; bases outside the gene matches: 3. The CDR3 extends over 15 amino acids. CDR3 protein: CASSLAGRGSYEQYF. The CDR3, as DNA: TGTGCCAGCAGCTTAGCAGGGCGGGGGTCCTACGAGCAGTACTTC.

Ten or more counts support this clonotype. The V and J genes are TRBV7-9 and TRBJ2-1; maybe TRBD1 (6 bases). Trimming left V 0 bases short and J 6 bases short, with 6 bases between. Germline CDR1 is SEHNR and CDR2 is FQNEAQ (reference sequence). The CDR3 length is 13 residues. This CDR3 reads CASSLAGGNEQFF. DNA for the CDR3: TGTGCCAGCAGCTTAGCAGGGGGCAATGAGCAGTTCTTC.

The chain employs TRBV12-3 or TRBV12-4 and TRBJ1-2; D not certain. The CDR3 runs to 16 residues. V was clipped by 5 bases and J by 5 bases, with 21 bases between them. Written as DNA, the CDR3 is TGTGCCAGCAGTCGGAGTCTAGGGTTCGTTTATTATGGCTACACCTTC. It is translated as CASSRSLGFVYYGYTF.